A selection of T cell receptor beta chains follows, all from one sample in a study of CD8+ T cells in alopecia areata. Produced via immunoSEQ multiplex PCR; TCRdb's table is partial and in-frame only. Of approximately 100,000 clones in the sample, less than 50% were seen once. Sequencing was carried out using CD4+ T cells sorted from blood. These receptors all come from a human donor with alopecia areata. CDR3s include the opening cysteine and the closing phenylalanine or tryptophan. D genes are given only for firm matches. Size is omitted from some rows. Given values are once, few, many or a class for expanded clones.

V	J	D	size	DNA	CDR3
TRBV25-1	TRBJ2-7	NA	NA	TGTGCCAGCAGTGGTTTTAACGGACGGAACGAGCAGTACTTC	CASSGFNGRNEQYF
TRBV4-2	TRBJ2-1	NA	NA	TGTGCCAGCAGCCAAGAGAAGCTCACGGGGGAGCAGTTCTTC	CASSQEKLTGEQFF
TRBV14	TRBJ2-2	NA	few	TGTGCCAGCAGCCACCTATTGGGGGCAGAAAACACCGGGGAGCTGTTTTTT	CASSHLLGAENTGELFF
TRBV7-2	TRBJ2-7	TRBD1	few	TGTGCCAGCAGCTTAGTGGGCAGGGGGTACGAGCAGTACTTC	CASSLVGRGYEQYF
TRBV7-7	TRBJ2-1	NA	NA	TGTGCTAGCAGCTTGGGACGGTACAATGAGCAGTTCTTC	CASSLGRYNEQFF
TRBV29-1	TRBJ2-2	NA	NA	TGCAGCGTTGGTATTGCCACCGGGGAGCTGTTTTTT	CSVGIATGELFF
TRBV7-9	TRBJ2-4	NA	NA	TGTGCCAGCACCCCTCTAGGGATGATGAGAAACATTCAGTACTTC	CASTPLGMMRNIQYF
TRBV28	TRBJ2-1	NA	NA	TGTGCCAGCAGTTCATCCGGGACCCACAATGAGCAGTTCTTC	CASSSSGTHNEQFF
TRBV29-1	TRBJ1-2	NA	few	TGCAGCGTTGTAGCAGGGGAGGGCTACACCTTC	CSVVAGEGYTF
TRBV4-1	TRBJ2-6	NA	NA	TGCGCCAGCAGCCCCATCTCTGGGGCCAACGTCCTGACTTTC	CASSPISGANVLTF
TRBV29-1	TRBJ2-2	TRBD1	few	TGCAGCGTGGGACAGGGAGGCGCCGGGGAGCTGTTTTTT	CSVGQGGAGELFF
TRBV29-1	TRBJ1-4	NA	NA	TGCAGCGTTCACGGGGGGCGTACTGAAAAACTGTTTTTT	CSVHGGRTEKLFF
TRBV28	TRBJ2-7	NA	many	TGTGCCAGCAGTCCGTTCCTACCGGGCGGCTACGAGCAGTACTTC	CASSPFLPGGYEQYF
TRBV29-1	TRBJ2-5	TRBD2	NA	TGCAGCGCCCCCTCGAAGTCGGGGAGGGGAGAGACCCAGTACTTC	CSAPSKSGRGETQYF
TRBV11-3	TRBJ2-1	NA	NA	TGTGCCAGCAGCTTAATCGCGGGGGCGTCCGGCAATGAGCAGTTCTTC	CASSLIAGASGNEQFF
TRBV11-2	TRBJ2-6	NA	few	TGTGCCAGCAGCGACAGACAGGCCTACAACGTCCTGACTTTC	CASSDRQAYNVLTF
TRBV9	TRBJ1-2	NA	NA	TGTGCCAGCAGCGTAGCGCCCGTTTATGGCTACACCTTC	CASSVAPVYGYTF
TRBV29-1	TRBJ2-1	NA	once	TGCAGCGCCAAGGGTGTGTATGAGCAGTTCTTC	CSAKGVYEQFF
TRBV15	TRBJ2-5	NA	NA	TGTGCCACCAGCACACCCCGAAGAAGGGCAGAGACCCAGTACTTC	CATSTPRRRAETQYF
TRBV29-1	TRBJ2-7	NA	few	TGCAGCGTTGAAGCGCGCCTCGGGTACGAGCAGTACTTC	CSVEARLGYEQYF
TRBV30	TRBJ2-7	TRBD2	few	TGTGCCTGGAGCCGACTAGCGGGAGGCCCCGCGAAGCAGTACTTC	CAWSRLAGGPAKQYF
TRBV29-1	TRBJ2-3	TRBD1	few	TGCAGCGCAGGGACAGGGGAGCAAGATACGCAGTATTTT	CSAGTGEQDTQYF
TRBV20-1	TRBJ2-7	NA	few	TGCAGTGCTAACAAGGGCCTAGAGCAGTACTTC	CSANKGLEQYF
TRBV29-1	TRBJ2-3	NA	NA	TGCAGCGTTGATAAATGGGCAGGGGAGGGAGGAGATACGCAGTATTTT	CSVDKWAGEGGDTQYF